These 13 T cell receptor beta chains were sequenced from one sample in a study of OX40 agonist ivuxolimab in advanced cancers. The data were produced by immunoSEQ multiplex PCR, yet TCRdb's version contains in-frame clones alone and is incomplete. Found here are more than 50,000 clones, 84% of them singletons; the top ten hold 2.4%. This specimen was CD4+ or CD8+ T cells sorted from blood, taken in a trial of the OX40 agonist ivuxolimab. These receptors were taken from an adult with an advanced solid tumor such as melanoma, head and neck, liver or kidney cancer.

V usage is TRBV27 and J usage is TRBJ1-1; D is unresolved. This CDR3 is built from 14 residues. Between the trimmed V and J ends, which lost 3 bases and 4 bases, there was a span of 12 bases. CDR1 and CDR2 (germline): MNHEY, SMNVEV (reference sequence). CDR3 DNA: TGTGCCAGCAGTTTTCATACTTCGGGCACTGAAGCTTTCTTT. Translating gives CASSFHTSGTEAFF.

As to this clone: The sample carries other DNA sequences with the same CDR3. The CDR3 nucleotides read TGTGCCAGCTCACCTGGCAGCCAAGAGACCCAGTACTTC. Its translation is CASSPGSQETQYF. The chain combines TRBV18 with TRBJ2-5; D gene unclear. This CDR3 region has 13 residues. V dropped 3 bases and J dropped 1 base, with 6 bases sitting between them. CDR1 KGHSH and CDR2 LQKENI come from the germline V gene.

The chain couples TRBV28 to TRBJ1-5, with unresolved D. V was clipped by 4 bases and J by 0 bases, with 4 bases between them. CDR1 is MDHEN, CDR2 SYDVKM, per germline. The CDR3 is 13 residues long. The CDR3, as DNA: TGTGCCAGCAGTTGGGGTAGCAATCAGCCCCAGCATTTT. Protein: CASSWGSNQPQHF.

The chain uses TRBV9 and TRBJ1-5; tentatively, D is TRBD1 (5 bases). The CDR3 covers 13 residues. V was cut by 0 bases and J by 9 bases, with 10 bases left in between. Germline V gene data show CDR1 as SGDLS and CDR2 as YYNGEE. CDR3 DNA: TGTGCCAGCAGCGTAGACAACGACAGGCCCCAGCATTTT. Its translation is CASSVDNDRPQHF.

As for this clone: At one end the junction does not follow the germline gene, possibly because of a read error. The J gene is TRBJ2-5, the V gene TRBV29-1; 11 bases are shared with TRBD1. CDR1 and CDR2 (germline): SQVTM, ANQGSEA. The CDR3 consists of 15 residues. This CDR3 is CSAELDRGQQETQYF. CDR3 DNA: TGCAGCGCTGAACTGGACAGGGGGCAACAAGAGACCCAGTACTTC.

The CDR3 loop reads CAISVIKWNTEAFF. The CDR3 bases are TGTGCCATCAGTGTCATCAAGTGGAACACTGAAGCTTTCTTT. The rearrangement links TRBV10-3 to TRBJ1-1; D not certain. This CDR3 is 14 amino acids long. The ends were cut back, 4 bases at V and 1 base at J, with 10 bases in the middle. Germline V gene lookup returns CDR1 ENHRY and CDR2 SYGVKD.

The chain combines TRBV5-4 with TRBJ1-2; possible D gene TRBD1, 5 bases. The CDR3 covers 16 residues. V gave up 0 bases and J gave up 4 bases, with 16 bases separating them. Germline values: CDR1 SGHNT, CDR2 YYREEE (reference sequence). CDR3 amino acids: CASSLEGARVSYGYTF. In DNA, the CDR3 is TGTGCCAGCAGCTTGGAAGGGGCCAGGGTGAGCTATGGCTACACCTTC.

V usage is TRBV15 and J usage is TRBJ1-3; D possibly corresponds to TRBD1 (5 bases). The CDR3 has 16 residues. V was trimmed by 2 bases and J by 2 bases, leaving 13 bases between them. Germline assignment: CDR1 LNHNV and CDR2 YYDKDF (reference sequence). CDR3 sequence reads: CATSRTRGTAGNTIYF. The CDR3 DNA is TGTGCCACCAGCAGAACCCGCGGGACGGCTGGAAACACCATATATTTT.

The rearrangement links TRBV11-3 to TRBJ2-1, with 9 bases that match TRBD1. Germline CDR1 SGHNT, CDR2 YENEEA. There are 16 residues in the CDR3. The trim removed 1 base at V and 8 bases at J, leaving 9 bases unmatched. CDR3 loop: CASSLGEPGQGHEQFF. The CDR3, as DNA: TGTGCCAGCAGCTTAGGTGAACCCGGACAGGGGCATGAGCAGTTCTTC.

The CDR3 nucleotides read TGTGCCAGCAGATCCCCTGGACAGGGCGCTCAGCCCCAGCATTTT. This gives the protein CASRSPGQGAQPQHF. The chain employs TRBV28 and TRBJ1-5, with TRBD1 matching 8 bases. This CDR3 is built from 15 residues. CDR1 and CDR2 (germline): MDHEN, SYDVKM. V lost 6 bases and J lost 6; bases outside the gene matches: 10.

The CDR3 nucleotides are TGTGCCAGCAGGGACTGGGCCTACGAGCAGTACTTC. It codes for CASRDWAYEQYF. This chain uses TRBV6-1 with TRBJ2-7, with D tentatively TRBD2 (5 bases). Germline CDR1 and CDR2: MNHNS and SASEGT. The CDR3 is 12 residues long. Trimming removed 6 bases at V and 2 bases at J, with 8 bases between.

The V call is TRBV7-9, the J call TRBJ2-7, with 7 positions matching TRBD1. The V gene's germline CDR1 is SEHNR and CDR2 FQNEAQ (reference sequence). There are 14 residues in the CDR3. Trimming cost V 1 base and J 8 bases; bases outside gene matches: 8. CDR3 residues: CASSLDGQVAQQYF. For the CDR3, the DNA is TGTGCCAGCAGCTTAGACGGACAGGTCGCACAGCAGTACTTC.

The J gene is TRBJ1-6, the V gene TRBV9; 9 nucleotides match TRBD1. Germline trimming cut 3 bases from V and 10 bases from J; bases unmatched to any gene: 5. CDR1 is SGDLS, CDR2 YYNGEE, per germline. CDR3 length: 14 amino acids. CDR3 DNA: TGTGCCAGCAGCGCCGGGACAGGGTCGTCACCCCTCCACTTT. Translating it yields CASSAGTGSSPLHF.